Detailed here is one TCR beta chain. Its antigen is not known. V was clipped by 8 bases and J by 3 bases; unmatched bases: 22. The CDR3 sequence is 18 residues long. Germline lookup yields CDR1 SQVTM and CDR2 ANQGSEA. The data are from a study of T cell responses to AZD1222 COVID-19 vaccine. Findings and caveats of the study: Spike as a whole was targeted by vaccine-associated CD4 TCRs, dominant at 160-218 and 743-854. Possibly, clonal diversity was underestimated; donors were largely white British and included more females.

Data came from immunoSEQ multiplex PCR; TCRdb stores just in-frame clones and leaves some out. Of roughly 150,000 clones in the sample, approximately 94% were seen once. This TCR derives from an adult in good health. This sequence joins TRBV29-1 and TRBJ1-1, with 9 nucleotides matching TRBD1. This specimen consisted of peripheral blood, obtained on day 0 of AZD1222 vaccination. CDR3 nucleotides: TGCAGCTGCAGGGGCGGGACAGGGACCTTTTCAGGCGACACTGAAGCTTTCTTT. Its translation: CSCRGGTGTFSGDTEAFF. Supplemented by reference TRBV29-1 and TRBJ1-1, the full variable domain reads SAVISQKPSRDICQRGTSLTIQCQVDSQVTMMFWYRQQPGQSLTLIATANQGSEATYESGFVIDKFPISRPNLTFSTLTVSNMSPEDSSIYLCSCRGGTGTFSGDTEAFFGQGTRLTVV.